This T cell receptor beta chain was sequenced for a study of T cells after yellow fever vaccination. Points from the study as a whole: It was a weaker secondary response, yet one that peaked faster, at day 5 versus 15. Subsequent booster samples again held most clones from primary vaccination (less than 98% CD4, nearly 90% CD8). FACS-sorted repertoires might harbor abundant contaminating clonotypes from the bulk population. Of the clonotypes, a small share occurred in both CD4 and CD8 compartments.

Germline V gene data show CDR1 as PRHDT and CDR2 as FYEKMQ (reference sequence). The CDR3 contains 17 residues. V was clipped by 4 bases and J by 4 bases; unmatched bases: 13. A single record per CDR3 protein comes from TCRdb applying MiXCR to the 5' RACE reads. The profile covers approximately 300,000 distinct CDR3 sequences, with around 6.8% appearing a single time and 18% taken by the ten largest. The table lists this clonotype with a few counts. Its target is unknown. The chain employs TRBV13 and TRBJ2-7, with 10 bases aligning to TRBD1. The source of this sequence is a man between 18 and 29 years old who received the YFV17D yellow fever vaccine. Sequencing was performed on PBMCs, taken roughly 47 days after the first yellow fever vaccination. CDR3 sequence: CASSSARVGQGLYEQYF. CDR3 DNA sequence: TGTGCCAGCAGCTCCGCCAGGGTGGGACAGGGGCTATACGAGCAGTACTTC.